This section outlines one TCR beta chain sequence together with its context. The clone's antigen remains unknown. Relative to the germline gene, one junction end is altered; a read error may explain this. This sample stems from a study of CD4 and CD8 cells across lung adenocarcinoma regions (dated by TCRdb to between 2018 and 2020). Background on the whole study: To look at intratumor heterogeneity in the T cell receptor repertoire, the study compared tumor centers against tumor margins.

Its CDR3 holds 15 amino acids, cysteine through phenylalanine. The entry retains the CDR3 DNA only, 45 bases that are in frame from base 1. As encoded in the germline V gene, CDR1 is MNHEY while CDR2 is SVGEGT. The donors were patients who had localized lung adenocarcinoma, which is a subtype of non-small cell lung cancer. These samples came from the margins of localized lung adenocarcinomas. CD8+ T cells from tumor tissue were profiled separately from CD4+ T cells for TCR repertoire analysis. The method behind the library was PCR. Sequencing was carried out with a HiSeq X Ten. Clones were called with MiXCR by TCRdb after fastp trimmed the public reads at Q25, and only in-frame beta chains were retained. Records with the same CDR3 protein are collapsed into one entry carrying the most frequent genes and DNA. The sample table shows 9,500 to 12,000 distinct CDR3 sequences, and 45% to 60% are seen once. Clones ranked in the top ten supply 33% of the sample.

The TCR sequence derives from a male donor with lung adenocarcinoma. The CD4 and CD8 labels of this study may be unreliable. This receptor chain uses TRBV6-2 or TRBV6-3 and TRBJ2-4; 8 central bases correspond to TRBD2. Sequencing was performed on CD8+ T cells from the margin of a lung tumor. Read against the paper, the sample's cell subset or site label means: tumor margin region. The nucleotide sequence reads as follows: TGTTGCAGCAGTTCGGGGGGGCGAGCCAAAAACATTCAGTATTTC. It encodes CCSSSGGRAKNIQYF.